The sequence of this TCR beta chain was determined in a study of T-cell memory formation after mild COVID-19. V was cut by 2 bases and J by 6 bases, with 3 bases left in between. This CDR3 region has 11 residues. Germline CDR1 reads SGHNT; CDR2 reads YYREEE (reference sequence). It was 5'RACE with constant-segment primers that produced the TCR alpha and TCR beta cDNA libraries, which carried sample barcodes and UMIs. TCRdb redid the calling of the 5' RACE reads with MiXCR, one entry per CDR3 protein. This repertoire shows some 260,000 distinct CDR3 sequences, less than 20% found once; its top ten account for roughly 3.6%. Worth noting for this clonotype: Its specificity is not known.

General study findings and limits: Prior to infection, memory already included some responding clones, suggesting cross-reactive memory joined. Among clones contracting day 15 to 85, CD4/CD8 was balanced, whereas later expanders leaned CD4+.

Source material: PBMCs or a T cell subset sorted from them (not recorded which). The genes are TRBV5-4 and TRBJ2-1; D gene ambiguous. The receptor's source is a man aged 18 to 29 who had mild COVID-19 (a few samples of this study predate the infection). Cell type and time point are not known. CDR3 in amino acids: CASSFINEQFF. The CDR3 DNA sequence: TGTGCCAGCAGCTTTATCAATGAGCAGTTCTTC.